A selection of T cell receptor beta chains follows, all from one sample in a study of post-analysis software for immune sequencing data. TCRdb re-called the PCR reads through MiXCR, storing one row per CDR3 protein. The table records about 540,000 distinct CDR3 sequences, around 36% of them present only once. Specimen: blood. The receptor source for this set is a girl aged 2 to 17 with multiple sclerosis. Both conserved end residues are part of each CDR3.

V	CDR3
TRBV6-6	CASFPGQPYNEQFF
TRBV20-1	CSAPRTGEEGETQYF
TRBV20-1	CSAPDPGLAGDTDTQYF
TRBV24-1	CATSDSYTTNEKLFF
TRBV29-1	CSVVPSGAKETQYF
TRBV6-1	CANRWSRNTEAFF
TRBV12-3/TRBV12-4	CASSLVRDLNTEAFF
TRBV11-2	CASSLGASGGKETQYF
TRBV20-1	CSALARTGWSPLHF
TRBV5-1	CASSLTGPYEQYF
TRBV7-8	CASSPDRLDTYEQYF
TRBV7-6	CASSLVLLQNTGEPFF
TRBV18	CASSPMDRGTNEQYF
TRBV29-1	CSVEIAGDPDTQYF
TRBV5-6	CASSFGTDRGELFF
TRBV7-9	CASSPRGTASYEQYF
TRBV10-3	CAISESIGTGGTGELFF
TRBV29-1	CSVAGLGEAFF
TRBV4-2	CASSQDGRGAIGTDTQYF
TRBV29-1	CSVEIVGLRDEQFF
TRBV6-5	CASRATGQVPYEQYF
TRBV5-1	CASSLGQDPSTDTQYF
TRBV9	CASSSSTSGGDQETQYF
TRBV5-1	CASTPMPRAGANVLTF
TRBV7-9	CASSASQIRPSTDTQYF
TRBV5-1	CASRLDRTAYNSPLHF
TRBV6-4	CASSEGQGAAADTQYF
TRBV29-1	CSVGGLADTQYF
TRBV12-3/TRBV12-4	CASSSGTRSSYNEQFF
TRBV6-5	CASSYSPTGTSDGYTF
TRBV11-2	CASSLVRAAPSHGYTF
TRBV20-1	CSAEDTIEFF
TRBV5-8	CASSLYYYTF
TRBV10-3	CAISGTGVFNEQFF
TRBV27	CASSPGTLGTEALF
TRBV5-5	CASGLGRGRISYNEQFF
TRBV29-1	CSVARGIGYTF
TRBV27	CASSFEGSGVDEQFF
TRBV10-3	CAISEEDYEQYF
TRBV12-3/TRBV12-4	CASSLGTGVEETQYF
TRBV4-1	CASSQGQGVNSPLHF
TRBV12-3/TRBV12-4	CASSGLRWGQEADTQYF
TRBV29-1	CSASPPARETQYF
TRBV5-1	CASSLGVRAEAFF
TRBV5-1	CASSLLQGGAKNIQYF
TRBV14	CASSPGLAGPIYQETQYF
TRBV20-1	CSARPTGTGGRSPLHF
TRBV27	CASSFYGHQPQHF
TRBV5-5	CASSNPGQGYNEQFF
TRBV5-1	CASSLVLGAGGVDTGELFF
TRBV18	CTSSNAGGETQYF
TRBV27	CASSLAYSGGGRRNTEAFF
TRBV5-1	CASTLPGHQYF